This record looks at one TCR beta chain sequence and its context. Study processing details: Cell counts per sample came from amplifying reference gene primers. The data were produced by immunoSEQ multiplex PCR, yet TCRdb's version contains in-frame clones alone and is incomplete. V, J and clone size reflect that table, while D and trimming were determined from the DNA. The sample has approximately 190,000 clones; around 83% are singletons. This sample was included in a study of blood T cell repertoires in COVID-19. In the study overall: Italy, Spain and the United States were the sources of the convalescent and acute COVID-19 samples. Sample material is recorded as cDNA or gDNA derived from T cells, B-cell-depleted T cells, or PBMCs.

The CDR3 covers 15 residues. Germline CDR1 is MNHEY and CDR2 is SMNVEV (reference sequence). V shed 2 bases, J shed 6 bases, and the junction held 6 bases outside the gene matches. The chain has TRBV27 and TRBJ2-2, with 7 bases identical to TRBD2. This TCR was recovered from a woman aged 40 to 49 with acute or convalescent COVID-19. The sample taken for sequencing was peripheral blood. The DNA of the CDR3 is TGTGCCAGCAGTTTAGGCGGGAGAGCGTCCGGGGAGCTGTTTTTT. Encoded protein: CASSLGGRASGELFF.